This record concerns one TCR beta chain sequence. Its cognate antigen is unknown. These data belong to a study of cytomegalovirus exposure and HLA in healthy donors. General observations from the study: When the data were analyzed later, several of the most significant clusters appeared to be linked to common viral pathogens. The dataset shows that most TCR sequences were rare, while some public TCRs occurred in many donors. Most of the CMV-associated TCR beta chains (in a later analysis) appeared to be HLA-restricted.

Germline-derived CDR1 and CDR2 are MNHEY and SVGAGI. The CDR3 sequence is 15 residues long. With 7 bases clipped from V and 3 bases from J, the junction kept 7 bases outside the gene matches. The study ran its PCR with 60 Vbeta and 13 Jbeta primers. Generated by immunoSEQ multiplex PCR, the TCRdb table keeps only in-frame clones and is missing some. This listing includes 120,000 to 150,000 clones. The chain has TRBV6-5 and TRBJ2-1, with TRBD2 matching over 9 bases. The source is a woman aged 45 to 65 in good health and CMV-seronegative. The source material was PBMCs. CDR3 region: CASTRVSGGYNEQFF. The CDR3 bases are TGTGCCAGCACCCGGGTTAGCGGGGGCTACAATGAGCAGTTCTTC.